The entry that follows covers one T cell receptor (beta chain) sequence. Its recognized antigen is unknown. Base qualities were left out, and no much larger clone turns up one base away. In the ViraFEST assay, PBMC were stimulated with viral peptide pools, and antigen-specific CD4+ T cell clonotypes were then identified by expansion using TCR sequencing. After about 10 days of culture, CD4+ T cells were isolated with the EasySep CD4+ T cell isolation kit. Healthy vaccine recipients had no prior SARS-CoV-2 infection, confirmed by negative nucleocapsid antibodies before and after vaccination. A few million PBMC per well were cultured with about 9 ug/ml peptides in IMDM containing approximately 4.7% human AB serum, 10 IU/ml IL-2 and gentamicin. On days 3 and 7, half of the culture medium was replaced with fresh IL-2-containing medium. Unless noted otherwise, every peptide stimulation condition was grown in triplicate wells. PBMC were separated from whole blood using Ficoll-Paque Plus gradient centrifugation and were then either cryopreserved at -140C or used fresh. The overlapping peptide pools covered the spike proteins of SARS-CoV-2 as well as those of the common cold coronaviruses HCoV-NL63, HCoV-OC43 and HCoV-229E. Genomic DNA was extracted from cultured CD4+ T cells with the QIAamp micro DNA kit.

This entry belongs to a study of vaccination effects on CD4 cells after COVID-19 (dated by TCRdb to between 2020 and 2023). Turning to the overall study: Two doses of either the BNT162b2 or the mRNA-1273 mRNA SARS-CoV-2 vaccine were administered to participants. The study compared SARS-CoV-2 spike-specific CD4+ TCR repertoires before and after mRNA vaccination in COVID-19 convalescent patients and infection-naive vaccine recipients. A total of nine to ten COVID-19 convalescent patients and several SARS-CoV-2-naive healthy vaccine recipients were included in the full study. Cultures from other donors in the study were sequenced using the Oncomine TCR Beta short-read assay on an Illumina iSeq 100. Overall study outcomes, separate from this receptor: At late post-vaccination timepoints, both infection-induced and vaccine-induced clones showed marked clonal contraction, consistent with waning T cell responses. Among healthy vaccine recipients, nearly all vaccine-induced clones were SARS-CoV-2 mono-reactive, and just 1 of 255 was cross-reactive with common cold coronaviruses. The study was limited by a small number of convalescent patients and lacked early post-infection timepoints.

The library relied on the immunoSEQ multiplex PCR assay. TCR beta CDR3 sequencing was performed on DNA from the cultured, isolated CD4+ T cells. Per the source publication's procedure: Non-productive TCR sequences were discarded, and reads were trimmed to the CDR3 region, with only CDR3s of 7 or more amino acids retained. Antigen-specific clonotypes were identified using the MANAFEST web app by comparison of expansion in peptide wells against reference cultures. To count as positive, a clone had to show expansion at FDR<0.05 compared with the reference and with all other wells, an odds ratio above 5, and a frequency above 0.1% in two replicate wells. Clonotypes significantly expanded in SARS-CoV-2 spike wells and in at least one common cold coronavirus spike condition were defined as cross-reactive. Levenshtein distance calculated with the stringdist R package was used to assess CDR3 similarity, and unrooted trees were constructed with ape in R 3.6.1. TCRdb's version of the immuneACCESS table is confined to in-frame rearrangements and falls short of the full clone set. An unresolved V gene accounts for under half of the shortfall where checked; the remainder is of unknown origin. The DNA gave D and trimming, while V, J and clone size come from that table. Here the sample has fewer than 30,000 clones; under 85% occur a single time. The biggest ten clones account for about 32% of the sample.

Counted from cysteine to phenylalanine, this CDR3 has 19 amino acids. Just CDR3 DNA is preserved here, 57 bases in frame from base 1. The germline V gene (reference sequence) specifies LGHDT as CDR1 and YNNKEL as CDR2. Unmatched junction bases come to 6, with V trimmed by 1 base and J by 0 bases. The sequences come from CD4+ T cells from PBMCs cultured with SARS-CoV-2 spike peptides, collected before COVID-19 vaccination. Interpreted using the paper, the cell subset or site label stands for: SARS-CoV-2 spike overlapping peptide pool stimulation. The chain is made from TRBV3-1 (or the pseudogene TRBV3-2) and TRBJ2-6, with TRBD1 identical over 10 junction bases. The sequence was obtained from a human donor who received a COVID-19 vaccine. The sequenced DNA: TGTGCCAGCAGCCAAGGAGACAGGGGGCTTGGCTCTGGGGCCAACGTCCTGACTTTC. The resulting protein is CASSQGDRGLGSGANVLTF.